This TCR beta chain originates from a study of cytomegalovirus exposure and HLA in healthy donors. 13 Jbeta primers and 60 Vbeta primers were used for the PCR. Clones were read by immunoSEQ multiplex PCR, and TCRdb kept only the in-frame ones, dropping some. The sample lists over 130,000 clones; roughly four fifths were seen once. The study, taken as a whole, reports: Among the CMV-associated chains, a few were confirmed in vitro as specific for CMV antigens. Equally common other TCR beta chains were less clonally expanded than HLA-associated ones, a later analysis found.

V shed 4 bases, J shed 4 bases, and the junction held 11 bases outside the gene matches. The germline V gene encodes CDR1 SGHTA and CDR2 FQGNSA. This CDR3 has 16 residues. Note on this clone: Its antigen is unknown.

This TCR derives from a male donor in good health and CMV-seronegative. The sequenced sample consisted of PBMCs. This rearrangement joins TRBV7-2 to TRBJ2-5; 8 nucleotides align to TRBD1. The DNA of the CDR3 is TGTGCCAGCAGCTCGCTGACAGGGGCAACGAGAGAGACCCAGTACTTC. It specifies CASSSLTGATRETQYF.